The clone carrying this T cell receptor beta chain was counted many times. The data belong to a study of T cells in Graves' hyperthyroidism and ophthalmopathy. CDR1 is LGHDT and CDR2 is YNNKEL in the germline V gene (reference sequence). The CDR3 has 19 amino acids. Unmatched junction bases numbered 16, after V lost 2 bases and J lost 7 bases. Amplified regions were TCR beta CDR3 sequences from RNA transcripts. RT-PCR in the first round (using the HTBI primer set) targeted the TCR CDR3. From the multiplex PCR reads, TCRdb called clonotypes with MiXCR, one entry per CDR3 protein. The sample holds 350,000 or so distinct CDR3 sequences; approximately 17% are singletons and the top ten take 30% to 35%.

The gene calls are TRBV3-1 and TRBJ2-1; TRBD2 matches 11 bases. The specimen was blood. This clonotype was sampled from a woman aged 25-40 years with Graves' hyperthyroidism that later progressed to Graves' ophthalmopathy. The chain's CDR3 is CASSQWFLTSGNTGNEQFF. CDR3 DNA: TGTGCCAGCAGCCAATGGTTTTTGACTAGCGGGAATACCGGGAATGAGCAGTTCTTC.